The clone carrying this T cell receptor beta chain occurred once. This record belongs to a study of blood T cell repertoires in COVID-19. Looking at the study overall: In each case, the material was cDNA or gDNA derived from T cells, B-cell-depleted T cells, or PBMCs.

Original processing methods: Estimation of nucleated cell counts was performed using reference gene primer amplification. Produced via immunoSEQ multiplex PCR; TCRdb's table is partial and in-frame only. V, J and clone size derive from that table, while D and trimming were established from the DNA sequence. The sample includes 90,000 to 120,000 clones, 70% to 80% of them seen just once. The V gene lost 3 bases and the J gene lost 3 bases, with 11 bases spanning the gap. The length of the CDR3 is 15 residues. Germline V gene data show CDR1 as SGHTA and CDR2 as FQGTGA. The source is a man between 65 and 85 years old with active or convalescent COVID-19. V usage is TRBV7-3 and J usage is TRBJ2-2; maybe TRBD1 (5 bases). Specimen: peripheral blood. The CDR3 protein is CASSLGRRDTGELFF. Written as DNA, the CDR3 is TGTGCCAGCAGCTTGGGCCGCAGGGACACCGGGGAGCTGTTTTTT.